The T cell receptor beta chain under discussion was sequenced for a study of blood T cell repertoires in COVID-19 (dated by TCRdb to the early 2020s). Looking at the study overall: Samples covering the acute and convalescent phases of COVID-19 were provided by collaborators in the United States, Italy and Spain. The sample metadata nearly always contained a de-identified subject ID, COVID-19 status, age in years and sex. The samples were drawn from two sources: the first 160 participants of the ongoing ImmuneRACE study, and over 950 subjects contributed by 6 global collaborators. The prospective study material was composed of cDNA or gDNA derived from T cells, B-cell-depleted T cells, or PBMCs. Where available, HLA class I and class II types were taken from metadata supplied by the sample provider and were not determined by assay-based typing. A freely available public database, intended as a resource for researchers studying the immune response to SARS-CoV-2, is where the repertoires were released. Subjects who had been exposed to COVID-19, were actively infected with it, or had recovered from it provided the deeply sampled blood TCRbeta repertoires that made up the dataset. Study-level results and caveats: Clinical and demographic metadata were provided uncurated, with the amount varying by source and participant.

TCRbeta CDR3 regions were amplified from genomic DNA by means of the immunoSEQ Assay, a bias-controlled multiplex PCR. The source study handled its data this way. Nucleated cell counts per sample were estimated from amplification of reference gene primers within the assay. To quantify the absolute abundance of each unique TCRbeta CDR3 rearrangement, sequence reads were collapsed and filtered. For each sample, productive Simpson clonality was calculated by taking the square root of Simpson's diversity index across productive rearrangements. Drawn from immuneACCESS, this table holds only the in-frame rearrangements with V and J called that TCRdb kept. Clones are partly lost; checked studies trace under half to an unresolved V gene and leave the rest unexplained. The DNA gave D and trimming, while V, J and clone size come from that table. Across this sample there are roughly 180,000 clones, with roughly 88% seen only once. Of the sample, 10% to 15% falls within the top ten clones.

CDR1 and CDR2, looked up from the germline V gene (reference sequence), are LNHDA and SQIVND. CDR3 length: 15 amino acids, cysteine to phenylalanine. The entry retains the CDR3 DNA only, 45 bases that are in frame from base 1. V is reduced by 2 bases and J by 8 bases, leaving a spacing of 18 bases between them. Note on this clone: There is no known antigen for this receptor. The input lacks base qualities; no much larger clone sits a single base away.

In the prospective study, participants were roughly 18 to 95 years old, resided in under 30 geographic areas of the United States, and were enrolled through a virtual design. To assign participants to cohorts, the prospective study relied on clinical history that participants themselves reported in a screening survey and a study questionnaire. Recovered participants in ImmuneRACE Cohort 3 were defined as having two consecutive negative NP/OP PCR tests, clearance from a healthcare professional, or resolution of symptoms. Mobile phlebotomists in the prospective study collected whole blood, serum and a nasopharyngeal or oropharyngeal swab from every participant. Participants in the prospective study had the option to provide additional blood draws and questionnaires over a roughly two-month period. Blood samples from the prospective study were shipped frozen or at room temperature prior to DNA extraction.

This clonotype was obtained from a woman between 55 and 75 years old who had recovered from COVID-19. The receptor chain draws on TRBV19 and TRBJ1-2; no D gene can be assigned with confidence. The specimen sequenced was PBMCs or T cells enriched from blood (not recorded which). The nucleotide sequence reads TGTGCCAGTAGTATATTTGGGAGGTCACCACGAGGCTACACCTTC. This encodes CASSIFGRSPRGYTF.